The 11 T cell receptor beta chains reported below all come from one sample, sequenced in a study of cytomegalovirus exposure and HLA in healthy donors. The PCR employed 60 Vbeta primers together with 13 Jbeta primers. The table came from immunoSEQ multiplex PCR; TCRdb's copy has only in-frame clones and leaves some out. Among roughly 100,000 clones listed, over 65% were seen once. The sample was PBMCs. These TCRs come from a woman aged 40 to 55 in good health and CMV-seronegative.

CDR3 in DNA: TGCGCCAGCAGCCAAGTTCACCGAGAGGGCTCGCCCCAGCATTTT. Protein: CASSQVHREGSPQHF. This chain links TRBV4-3 with TRBJ1-5, with no clear D. In germline, CDR1 is LGHNA, CDR2 YSLEER. This CDR3 region has 15 residues. V was pared by 1 base and J by 9 bases, with 16 bases between.

This chain uses TRBV7-2 with TRBJ2-3, with 7 bases identical to TRBD2. Trimming took 0 bases from V and 0 from J; bases not matched to a gene: 9. The V gene's germline CDR1 is SGHTA and CDR2 FQGNSA. There are 18 residues in the CDR3. The CDR3 protein is CASSLAPSGVGSTDTQYF. The CDR3 DNA reads as TGTGCCAGCAGCTTAGCGCCAAGCGGGGTCGGTAGCACAGATACGCAGTATTTT.

This clone was seen once. The rearrangement links TRBV18 to TRBJ2-7, with a possible D match to TRBD2 (7 bases). The CDR3 spans 16 residues. Trimming removed 1 base from V and 0 bases from J, with 13 bases in between. CDR1 and CDR2 (germline): KGHSH, LQKENI. The CDR3 sequence is CASSPLLADSSYEQYF. The CDR3 DNA follows: TGTGCCAGCTCACCACTCCTAGCGGACAGCTCCTACGAGCAGTACTTC.

The gene calls are TRBV15 and TRBJ2-1; 11 nucleotides agree with TRBD2. There are 16 residues in the CDR3. In germline, CDR1 is LNHNV, CDR2 YYDKDF (reference sequence). Unmatched junction bases numbered 9, after V lost 3 bases and J lost 8 bases. The CDR3 sequence: CATSSGTSGRGYEQFF. CDR3 DNA sequence: TGTGCCACCAGCAGTGGTACTAGCGGGAGAGGGTATGAGCAGTTCTTC.

V is TRBV29-1 and J is TRBJ2-5, with 11 nucleotides matching TRBD1. Near its end, the DNA agrees better with TRBJ2-7, so the J call may be wrong. The V gene's germline CDR1 is SQVTM and CDR2 ANQGSEA. CDR3 length: 13 amino acids. This chain's CDR3 is CSVRTGGDYEQYF. DNA for the CDR3: TGCAGCGTGAGGACAGGGGGCGATTACGAGCAGTACTTC.

The chain links TRBV28 to TRBJ1-2; no definite D call. The length of the CDR3 is 12 residues. Trimming took off 7 bases at V and 7 bases at J, with 13 bases between the two ends. The germline CDR1 and CDR2 sequences are MDHEN and SYDVKM. The CDR3 nucleotides read TGTGCCAGCACCCCCTCGGGTCTTGGCTACACCTTC. It codes for CASTPSGLGYTF.

This chain connects TRBV2 to TRBJ2-2, with 9 bases fitting TRBD1. The CDR3 loop spans 15 amino acids. Looked up from germline, CDR1 is SNHLY and CDR2 is FYNNEI. The J segment lost 0 bases and the V segment lost 10 bases, leaving 6 bases of the junction unmatched. CDR3 bases: TGTGCCACTTCCGGGACAGGGACGAACACCGGGGAGCTGTTTTTT. Protein product: CATSGTGTNTGELFF.

Only a few counts were recorded for this clone. The gene calls are TRBV7-3 and TRBJ2-2; TRBD1 is a possible D gene (5 bases). Germline CDR1 reads SGHTA; CDR2 reads FQGTGA. The V and J ends lost 2 bases and 0 bases respectively, with 13 bases between them. CDR3 length: 17 residues. The CDR3: CASSLWSGATNTGELFF. The CDR3 bases are TGTGCCAGCAGCTTATGGAGTGGGGCCACGAACACCGGGGAGCTGTTTTTT.

The chain uses TRBV19 and TRBJ1-5; the D gene is possibly TRBD1 (6 bases). CDR1 is LNHDA, CDR2 SQIVND, per germline (reference sequence). With 7 bases removed from V and 4 bases from J, the gap between germline ends came to 11 bases. The CDR3 has 13 residues. CDR3 DNA: TGTGCCAGTAACGACAGGAGAAATCAGCCCCAGCATTTT. Its translation: CASNDRRNQPQHF.

The chain recombines TRBV28 with TRBJ2-2, with 8 bases lining up with TRBD2. The CDR3 sequence is 15 residues long. Germline assignment: CDR1 MDHEN and CDR2 SYDVKM. V trimming: 6 bases; J trimming: 9 bases; junction bases outside the gene matches: 12. CDR3 in DNA: TGTGCCAGCAGCCCTGGGGCGGGGGGTTACCGGGAGCTGTTTTTT. Amino acids: CASSPGAGGYRELFF.

The rearrangement links TRBV7-9 to TRBJ2-2; 8 bases fit TRBD2. The length of the CDR3 is 17 residues. The V and J ends lost 4 bases and 3 bases, in that order; junction bases with no gene match: 10. CDR1 SEHNR and CDR2 FQNEAQ come from the germline V gene (reference sequence). CDR3 coding DNA: TGTGCCAGCAGCTCCACCCCGGGGGGGCTCTACACCGGGGAGCTGTTTTTT. It is translated as CASSSTPGGLYTGELFF.